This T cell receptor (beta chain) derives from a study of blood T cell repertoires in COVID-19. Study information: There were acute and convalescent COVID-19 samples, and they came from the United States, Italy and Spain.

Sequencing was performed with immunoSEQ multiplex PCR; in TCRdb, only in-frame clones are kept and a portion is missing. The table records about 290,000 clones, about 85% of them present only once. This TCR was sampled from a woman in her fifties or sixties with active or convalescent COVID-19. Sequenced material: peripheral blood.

This chain's CDR3 is CASSFWAHTNTEAFF. The DNA for the CDR3 is TGTGCCAGCAGTTTTTGGGCCCACACGAACACTGAAGCTTTCTTT. The chain joins TRBV6-5 to TRBJ1-1; D unclear. Germline V CDR1 and CDR2: MNHEY, SVGAGI. V was trimmed by 4 bases and J by 1 base, leaving 13 bases between them. The length of the CDR3 is 15 residues.